This T cell receptor beta chain stems from a study of OX40 agonist ivuxolimab in advanced cancers. About the study: Averaging roughly 60 years in age, with a range of roughly 20 to 80, the cohort was about 83% male.

This clone showed up just a few times. Its matching antigen is unknown. V was pared by 5 bases and J by 8 bases, with 15 bases between. CDR1 is SQVTM, CDR2 ANQGSEA, per germline. This CDR3 is built from 12 residues. TCRdb keeps only in-frame clones here, not all; method: immunoSEQ multiplex PCR. The sample has about 76,000 clones; around 85% are singletons. Study-wide results and limits: Expanded clones were, on average, more numerous in CD8+ T cells than in CD4+. At doses 0.1 to 3.0 mg/kg, CD4+ and CD8+ clones expanded.

No patient had autoimmune disease or received systemic immunosuppression. V and J are TRBV29-1 and TRBJ1-1, with D unclear. This specimen consisted of CD4+ or CD8+ T cells sorted from blood, obtained in a trial of the OX40 agonist ivuxolimab. This receptor was identified in an adult with an advanced solid tumor such as melanoma, head and neck, liver or kidney cancer. This CDR3 is CSVLLGESEAFF. In nucleotides, the CDR3 is TGCAGCGTTCTTCTCGGGGAGAGCGAAGCTTTCTTT.